The 4 T cell receptor beta chains reported below all come from one sample, sequenced in a study of shared clonotypes between healthy human individuals. The assay was immunoSEQ multiplex PCR, and TCRdb's table has in-frame clones only and misses some. The data show some 2,000,000 clones, 90% to 95% seen once. The sample consisted of naive CD4+ T cells sorted from blood. Subset described: CD45RA+ positively selected. The receptor source for this set is a man between 18 and 29 years old in good health.

The chain has TRBV18 and TRBJ2-7, with a tentative D call TRBD1 (6 bases). Germline CDR1 KGHSH, CDR2 LQKENI. The CDR3 is 15 residues long. Deletions cut 3 bases from V and 5 bases from J, with 17 bases between. CDR3 nucleotides: TGTGCCAGCTCACCGGGAAGGGGGACACCACACGAGCAGTACTTC. Translation: CASSPGRGTPHEQYF.

This clone is a singleton in its sample. This chain connects TRBV6-1 to TRBJ2-3; D unclear. The CDR3 sequence is 16 residues long. Germline V gene lookup returns CDR1 MNHNS and CDR2 SASEGT. Trimming pared 3 bases from V and 2 bases from J, leaving 15 bases between. CDR3 nucleotides: TGTGCCAGCAGTGAGCGGAAGGGAAAAGTCACAGATACGCAGTATTTT. This gives the protein CASSERKGKVTDTQYF.

The chain employs TRBV7-2 and TRBJ2-1; TRBD2 matches at 16 bases. V shed 0 bases and J 7 bases; nucleotides not matched to a gene: 9. CDR1 is SGHTA and CDR2 is FQGNSA in the germline V gene. CDR3 length: 19 amino acids. The CDR3 spells CASSLAAGLAGGPANEQFF. In DNA form, the CDR3 reads TGTGCCAGCAGCTTAGCGGCGGGACTAGCGGGGGGGCCGGCGAATGAGCAGTTCTTC.

This clone was detected once. The V gene is TRBV5-4, the J gene TRBJ1-1, with 9 bases matching TRBD1. Germline V gene lookup returns CDR1 SGHNT and CDR2 YYREEE (reference sequence). The ends lost 3 bases at V and 2 bases at J; junction bases unmatched: 5. The CDR3 sequence is 15 residues long. The CDR3: CASSSGTGYNTEAFF. In DNA form, the CDR3 reads TGTGCCAGCAGCTCCGGGACAGGGTATAACACTGAAGCTTTCTTT.